These 20 T cell receptor beta chains were all obtained from the same sample, sequenced in a study of T-cell reconstitution after alpha-beta-depleted transplantation in children. TCRbeta library preparation incorporated unique molecular identifiers. TCRdb reprocessed the PCR reads via MiXCR and lists one record per CDR3 protein. Altogether some 530,000 distinct CDR3 sequences are present, approximately 13% being singletons, with the ten largest covering about 5.6%. This sample comprised PBMCs from the stem cell graft donor, obtained from the stem cell graft. These receptors originate from a human donor who donated a stem cell graft to a child with combined immunodeficiency.

This clonotype was counted between two and nine times. This chain joins TRBV28 and TRBJ2-1; a possible D gene is TRBD1 (6 bases). CDR3 size: 16 residues. Trimming removed 4 bases from V and 7 bases from J, with 20 bases in between. Per the germline V gene, CDR1 is MDHEN and CDR2 is SYDVKM. CDR3: CASSSHDRSARNEQFF. The CDR3 nucleotides are TGTGCCAGCAGTTCCCATGACAGGAGCGCCCGTAATGAGCAGTTCTTC.

At least ten counts were recorded for this clonotype. The V call is TRBV9, the J call TRBJ2-7; tentatively, D is TRBD1 or TRBD2 (5 bases each). Germline-derived CDR1 and CDR2 are SGDLS and YYNGEE. This CDR3 has 14 amino acids. With 4 bases removed from V and 2 bases from J, the gap between germline ends came to 13 bases. The CDR3 nucleotides are TGTGCCAGCAGCCCCGGGACGGTGACCTACGAGCAGTACTTC. It specifies CASSPGTVTYEQYF.

At least ten counts were recorded for this clonotype. The rearrangement uses TRBV29-1 and TRBJ2-3; the match to TRBD2 covers 7 bases. V shed 2 bases, J shed 4 bases, and the junction held 6 bases outside the gene matches. Germline assignment: CDR1 SQVTM and CDR2 ANQGSEA. The CDR3 totals 14 residues. CDR3 protein: CSVESAGDPDTQYF. CDR3 sequence (DNA): TGCAGCGTTGAATCGGCGGGAGATCCAGATACGCAGTATTTT.

This clonotype has just a few counts. V gene TRBV7-2 combines with J gene TRBJ2-1, with no clear D. Trimming took off 5 bases at V and 10 bases at J, with 12 bases between the two ends. The CDR3 consists of 12 residues. Germline CDR1 and CDR2: SGHTA and FQGNSA. The CDR3 spells CASSPPAPEQFF. The CDR3 nucleotides are TGTGCCAGCAGCCCCCCCGCTCCAGAGCAGTTCTTC. The entire variable domain, with the rest obtained from reference TRBV7-2 and TRBJ2-1, is as follows: GAGVSQSPSNKVTEKGKDVELRCDPISGHTALYWYRQSLGQGLEFLIYFQGNSAPDKSGLPSDRFSAERTGGSVSTLTIQRTQQEDSAVYLCASSPPAPEQFFGPGTRLTVL.

The rearrangement uses TRBV19 and TRBJ2-1; 8 bases match TRBD1. This CDR3 region has 16 residues. In germline, CDR1 is LNHDA, CDR2 SQIVND (reference sequence). The J segment lost 4 bases and the V segment lost 5 bases, leaving 10 bases of the junction unmatched. The CDR3: CASSESGGEFYNEQFF. The CDR3 DNA is TGTGCCAGTAGTGAATCAGGGGGCGAGTTTTACAATGAGCAGTTCTTC.

There are a few counts of this clonotype. The chain uses TRBV3-1 and TRBJ1-2; D possibly corresponds to TRBD1 (5 bases). Trimming shortened V by 0 bases and J by 8 bases, and 13 bases separated the two germline ends. This CDR3 spans 14 amino acids. Germline CDR1 reads LGHDT; CDR2 reads YNNKEL (reference sequence). The CDR3 region is CASSQDRVVRGYTF. The CDR3 coding sequence is TGTGCCAGCAGCCAAGACAGGGTGGTTAGAGGCTACACCTTC.

This clonotype was seen a handful of times. V is TRBV13 and J is TRBJ2-4; perhaps TRBD1 as D (6 bases). Per the germline V gene, CDR1 is PRHDT and CDR2 is FYEKMQ (reference sequence). Trimming shortened V by 6 bases and J by 8 bases, and 17 bases separated the two germline ends. This CDR3 region has 14 residues. DNA of the CDR3: TGTGCCAGCAGTAGGGACACCTCGTGGGACATTCAGTACTTC. Protein: CASSRDTSWDIQYF.

V gene TRBV7-2 combines with J gene TRBJ2-5; TRBD2 is a possible D gene (5 bases). The germline V gene encodes CDR1 SGHTA and CDR2 FQGNSA. V was shortened by 5 bases and J by 0 bases, with 10 bases between the two germline ends. The CDR3 runs to 14 residues. CDR3 amino acids: CASSPRLYQETQYF. CDR3 bases: TGTGCCAGCAGCCCCCGACTATACCAAGAGACCCAGTACTTC.

This clonotype was counted only a few times. This chain uses TRBV10-3 with TRBJ2-1, with D unresolved. V was shortened by 3 bases and J by 6 bases, with 6 bases between the two germline ends. This CDR3 contains 12 residues. CDR1 ENHRY and CDR2 SYGVKD come from the germline V gene. The CDR3 is CAISDSANEQFF. In DNA form, the CDR3 reads TGTGCCATCAGTGACTCGGCCAATGAGCAGTTCTTC.

The V and J genes are TRBV7-2 and TRBJ2-7; 8 nucleotides line up with TRBD2. The CDR3 totals 15 residues. Trimming removed 4 bases from V and 5 bases from J; junction bases left unmatched: 10. Germline V gene data show CDR1 as SGHTA and CDR2 as FQGNSA. CDR3 nucleotide sequence: TGTGCCAGCAGCTCTCTAGCGGGCCAGTTTGACGAGCAGTACTTC. Its protein is CASSSLAGQFDEQYF.

V usage is TRBV13 and J usage is TRBJ2-7; 12 nucleotides line up with TRBD2. From germline, CDR1 is PRHDT and CDR2 FYEKMQ (reference sequence). The CDR3 consists of 17 residues. V was pared by 5 bases and J by 4 bases, with 12 bases of the junction left unmatched. This CDR3 reads CASSHVKLGLAGYEQYF. In nucleotides, the CDR3 is TGTGCCAGCAGCCACGTTAAGCTCGGACTAGCGGGATACGAGCAGTACTTC.

The chain joins TRBV2 to TRBJ1-6, with 10 positions matching TRBD1. The CDR3 consists of 16 residues. The germline CDR1 and CDR2 sequences are SNHLY and FYNNEI. Losses at the gene ends were 6 bases for V and 9 bases for J; bases not matched to a gene: 11. CDR3 protein: CASSFPGQGWSSPLHF. CDR3 in DNA: TGTGCCAGCAGCTTTCCGGGACAGGGGTGGTCTTCACCCCTCCACTTT.

The sample holds a few counts of this clonotype. The V and J genes are TRBV11-2 and TRBJ2-5; 9 bases align to TRBD1. Unmatched junction bases numbered 21, after V lost 5 bases and J lost 5 bases. Germline CDR1 and CDR2: SGHAT and FQNNGV. The CDR3 loop spans 19 amino acids. CDR3 amino acids: CASSTPGDRESRFFETQYF. DNA of the CDR3: TGTGCCAGCAGCACGCCCGGGGACAGGGAATCCCGGTTCTTTGAGACCCAGTACTTC. The variable domain in full, completed from reference TRBV11-2 and TRBJ2-5, reads EAGVAQSPRYKIIEKRQSVAFWCNPISGHATLYWYQQILGQGPKLLIQFQNNGVVDDSQLPKDRFSAERLKGVDSTLKIQPAKLEDSAVYLCASSTPGDRESRFFETQYFGPGTRLLVL.

The chain joins TRBV4-3 to TRBJ2-2, with 8 bases aligning to TRBD2. The CDR3 length is 15 residues. Germline CDR1 LGHNA, CDR2 YSLEER. The V gene end was trimmed by 3 bases and the J gene end by 5 bases; junction bases not matched to a gene: 5. This chain's CDR3 is CASSHEASGTGELFF. The CDR3 nucleotides read TGCGCCAGCAGCCACGAGGCTAGCGGGACCGGGGAGCTGTTTTTT.

This clonotype has only a few counts. V is TRBV27 and J is TRBJ2-5, with D perhaps assigned TRBD1 or TRBD2 (5 bases each). With 0 bases removed from V and 3 bases from J, the gap between germline ends came to 17 bases. The CDR3 sequence is 17 residues long. The V gene's germline CDR1 is MNHEY and CDR2 SMNVEV (reference sequence). DNA for the CDR3: TGTGCCAGCAGTTTATCCGACGGGGCCCTCTCAAAAGAGACCCAGTACTTC. This codes for CASSLSDGALSKETQYF.

This clonotype was observed a few times. The chain links TRBV12-3 or TRBV12-4 to TRBJ2-5; TRBD1 matches 8 bases. The CDR3 loop spans 16 amino acids. The V segment lost 3 bases and the J segment 5 bases; nucleotides outside the gene matches: 11. DNA of the CDR3: TGTGCCAGCAGTTTTACCGGGACAGGATATTGGGAGACCCAGTACTTC. It encodes CASSFTGTGYWETQYF.

The chain carries TRBV20-1 and TRBJ2-2; no reliable D call. Looked up from germline, CDR1 is DFQATT and CDR2 is SNEGSKA (reference sequence). Trimming pared 0 bases from V and 0 bases from J, leaving 23 bases between. The CDR3 totals 20 residues. CDR3 sequence reads: CSARDLAPPINGPNTGELFF. The CDR3 coding sequence is TGCAGTGCTAGAGATCTTGCCCCCCCGATTAACGGACCGAACACCGGGGAGCTGTTTTTT.

This clonotype was picked up many times. The V and J genes are TRBV12-3 or TRBV12-4 and TRBJ2-3; D is unclear. CDR3 length equals 16 residues. V was trimmed by 4 bases and J by 2 bases, leaving 16 bases between them. The CDR3 region is CASSSRLGTSTDTQYF. Here the CDR3 DNA reads TGTGCCAGCAGTTCTCGCCTAGGTACGTCCACAGATACGCAGTATTTT.

V usage is TRBV5-1 and J usage is TRBJ2-1; 10 bases agree with TRBD1. Trimming at V came to 4 bases and at J to 7 bases, leaving 14 bases not matched to a gene. Germline V gene data show CDR1 as SGHRS and CDR2 as YFSETQ. This CDR3 contains 17 residues. The CDR3: CASSKRRGQGMGNEQFF. The CDR3 nucleotides read TGCGCCAGCAGCAAACGGAGGGGACAGGGGATGGGGAATGAGCAGTTCTTC. The whole variable domain, filled in from reference TRBV5-1 and TRBJ2-1, reads KAGVTQTPRYLIKTRGQQVTLSCSPISGHRSVSWYQQTPGQGLQFLFEYFSETQRNKGNFPGRFSGRQFSNSRSEMNVSTLELGDSALYLCASSKRRGQGMGNEQFFGPGTRLTVL.

This clonotype was found a few times. V is TRBV20-1 and J is TRBJ2-3; the D call may be TRBD1 or TRBD2 (7 bases each). Germline values: CDR1 DFQATT, CDR2 SNEGSKA (reference sequence). This CDR3 spans 16 amino acids. Trimming removed 5 bases at V and 2 bases at J, with 20 bases between. This chain's CDR3 is CSASRDSGGDTDTQYF. In DNA, the CDR3 is TGCAGTGCTTCTCGGGACTCAGGGGGGGACACAGATACGCAGTATTTT.